A single sample gave rise to the 27 T cell receptor beta chains below, sequenced in a study of OX40 agonist ivuxolimab in advanced cancers. Data came from immunoSEQ multiplex PCR; TCRdb stores just in-frame clones and leaves some out. The sample contains 70,000 to 80,000 clones, approximately 86% of which appear only once. The material was CD4+ or CD8+ T cells sorted from blood, obtained in a trial of the OX40 agonist ivuxolimab. Receptors originate from an adult with an advanced solid tumor such as melanoma, head and neck, liver or kidney cancer.

The chain is built from TRBV2 and TRBJ2-2; 8 bases agree with TRBD1. There are 16 residues in the CDR3. Per the germline V gene, CDR1 is SNHLY and CDR2 is FYNNEI. V shed 6 bases and J 6 bases; nucleotides not matched to a gene: 12. For the CDR3, the DNA is TGTGCCAGCAGGACCACGACAGGGGTGGAGGCCGGGGAGCTGTTTTTT. This sequence encodes CASRTTTGVEAGELFF.

The V and J genes are TRBV11-2 and TRBJ2-5; 9 bases are a match to TRBD1. V dropped 6 bases and J dropped 0; count of bases not matched to a gene: 5. CDR1 and CDR2 (germline): SGHAT, FQNNGV. CDR3 length: 15 amino acids. CDR3 region: CASSPDRGYQETQYF. The CDR3 region has the DNA TGTGCCAGCAGTCCCGACAGGGGGTACCAAGAGACCCAGTACTTC.

This clone was seen only once. The chain uses TRBV6-4 and TRBJ2-7; the match to TRBD1 covers 9 bases. V shed 6 bases and J 1 base; nucleotides not matched to a gene: 7. CDR3 length: 15 amino acids. Germline CDR1 is MRHNA and CDR2 is SNTAGT. This CDR3 reads CASRLEGQGSYEQYF. DNA for the CDR3: TGTGCCAGCAGGCTCGAAGGACAGGGGTCCTACGAGCAGTACTTC.

In its sample, this clone was seen once. This chain uses TRBV7-3 with TRBJ1-1; D is unresolved. V lost 7 bases and J lost 1, with 10 bases in between. Per germline, CDR1 SGHTA and CDR2 FQGTGA. The CDR3 length is 13 residues. CDR3 in amino acids: CASKGPGNTEAFF. The CDR3 region has the DNA TGTGCCAGCAAGGGCCCGGGGAACACTGAAGCTTTCTTT.

This clone was seen just once. The chain links TRBV7-2 to TRBJ1-4; the D gene is possibly TRBD1 (6 bases). The CDR3 consists of 16 residues. V lost 0 bases and J lost 0, with 8 bases in between. The germline V gene encodes CDR1 SGHTA and CDR2 FQGNSA. The CDR3 loop reads CASSLAGQPTNEKLFF. For the CDR3, the DNA is TGTGCCAGCAGCTTAGCCGGACAGCCAACTAATGAAAAACTGTTTTTT. The full variable domain, completed using reference TRBV7-2 and TRBJ1-4, is GAGVSQSPSNKVTEKGKDVELRCDPISGHTALYWYRQSLGQGLEFLIYFQGNSAPDKSGLPSDRFSAERTGGSVSTLTIQRTQQEDSAVYLCASSLAGQPTNEKLFFGSGTQLSVL.

V is TRBV18 and J is TRBJ2-3, with unresolved D. Germline loops: CDR1 KGHSH, CDR2 LQKENI. With 3 bases removed from V and 0 bases from J, the gap between germline ends came to 13 bases. The CDR3 extends over 16 amino acids. The CDR3 coding sequence is TGTGCCAGCTCACCCACCTTGGATGCTAGCACAGATACGCAGTATTTT. As protein: CASSPTLDASTDTQYF.

This rearrangement joins TRBV29-1 to TRBJ2-1; 8 bases match TRBD1. The CDR3 runs 14 residues. V trimming: 7 bases; J trimming: 4 bases; junction bases outside the gene matches: 9. From germline, CDR1 is SQVTM and CDR2 ANQGSEA. In nucleotides, the CDR3 is TGCAGCGCCGGAGACAGGGGACCTTACAATGAGCAGTTCTTC. Protein sequence: CSAGDRGPYNEQFF.

There are a few counts of this clone. The chain recombines TRBV27 with TRBJ2-1; D is ambiguous. The CDR3 length is 11 residues. CDR1 and CDR2 (germline): MNHEY, SMNVEV (reference sequence). V gave up 7 bases and J gave up 9 bases, with 10 bases separating them. CDR3 protein: CASTLYGEQFF. The CDR3 DNA follows: TGTGCCAGCACTCTTTATGGTGAGCAGTTCTTC.

The CDR3 coding sequence is TGTGCCAGCAGCGTAGCACTAGCGGGAGTCCACGAGCAGTACTTC. This gives the protein CASSVALAGVHEQYF. This chain links TRBV9 with TRBJ2-7, with 11 bases lining up with TRBD2. The V gene end was trimmed by 0 bases and the J gene end by 5 bases; junction bases not matched to a gene: 4. CDR3 size: 15 residues. Germline CDR1 reads SGDLS; CDR2 reads YYNGEE. Variable domain in full (rest from reference TRBV9 and TRBJ2-7): DSGVTQTPKHLITATGQRVTLRCSPRSGDLSVYWYQQSLDQGLQFLIQYYNGEERAKGNILERFSAQQFPDLHSELNLSSLELGDSALYFCASSVALAGVHEQYFGPGTRLTVT.

This rearrangement joins TRBV11-3 to TRBJ2-1; possible D gene TRBD1, 5 bases. Between the trimmed V and J ends, which lost 1 base and 7 bases, there was a span of 14 bases. CDR1 and CDR2 (germline): SGHNT, YENEEA. This CDR3 region has 15 residues. The CDR3 region has the DNA TGTGCCAGCAGCTTAGGGGGCCGTATGGCAAATGAGCAGTTCTTC. Its translation: CASSLGGRMANEQFF.

This clone was counted a single time. This chain's CDR3 is CASSPRTGFYGYTF. Written as DNA, the CDR3 is TGTGCCAGCAGCCCCCGGACAGGATTCTATGGCTACACCTTC. The chain combines TRBV7-2 with TRBJ1-2; 7 bases are a match to TRBD1. Germline assignment: CDR1 SGHTA and CDR2 FQGNSA. With 5 bases clipped from V and 4 bases from J, the junction kept 7 bases outside the gene matches. The CDR3 extends over 14 amino acids. Complete variable domain (other parts from reference TRBV7-2 and TRBJ1-2): GAGVSQSPSNKVTEKGKDVELRCDPISGHTALYWYRQSLGQGLEFLIYFQGNSAPDKSGLPSDRFSAERTGGSVSTLTIQRTQQEDSAVYLCASSPRTGFYGYTFGSGTRLTVV.

The V gene is TRBV7-6, the J gene TRBJ2-3, with TRBD1 as a possible D gene (5 bases). The CDR3 is 15 residues long. Germline values: CDR1 SGHVS, CDR2 FNYEAQ. V was trimmed by 2 bases and J by 2 bases, leaving 11 bases between them. CDR3 loop: CASSLKRQNTDTQYF. The CDR3 DNA reads as TGTGCCAGCAGCTTAAAGCGACAGAACACAGATACGCAGTATTTT.

In this sample, this clone turned up a few times. Here the CDR3 reads CAIRRTSGRTDTQYF. CDR3 DNA sequence: TGTGCCATCCGGAGGACTAGCGGACGCACAGATACGCAGTATTTT. This chain uses TRBV10-3 with TRBJ2-3; 10 positions agree with TRBD2. V shed 8 bases and J 1 base; nucleotides not matched to a gene: 6. Germline V gene sequence: CDR1 ENHRY, CDR2 SYGVKD. This CDR3 is built from 15 residues.

This chain uses TRBV5-1 with TRBJ1-5; D gene uncertain. The V and J ends lost 0 bases and 5 bases respectively, with 12 bases between them. Looked up from germline, CDR1 is SGHRS and CDR2 is YFSETQ. The CDR3 length is 15 residues. This CDR3 is CASSLDGGRDQPQHF. The CDR3 DNA is TGCGCCAGCAGCTTGGACGGAGGGCGAGATCAGCCCCAGCATTTT.

This clone has a handful of counts. The chain recombines TRBV7-2 with TRBJ2-7; weak D call: TRBD2 (6 bases). Germline CDR1 reads SGHTA; CDR2 reads FQGNSA. V was pared by 5 bases and J by 2 bases, with 13 bases between. The CDR3 sequence is 14 residues long. CDR3 nucleotides: TGTGCCAGCAGCCAAGGGCGGGGTACCTACGAGCAGTACTTC. Its protein is CASSQGRGTYEQYF.

This clone has a single count. V and J are TRBV6-5 and TRBJ2-7; no reliable D call. This CDR3 is built from 10 residues. Germline V gives CDR1 MNHEY, CDR2 SVGAGI. Trimming cost V 5 bases and J 12 bases, with 11 bases left between them. For the CDR3, the DNA is TGTGCCAGCAGTGAAAAGGATCCGTACTTC. Translating it yields CASSEKDPYF.

The chain recombines TRBV28 with TRBJ1-5, with 9 bases matching TRBD1. In germline, CDR1 is MDHEN, CDR2 SYDVKM. The CDR3 totals 16 residues. J gave up 3 bases and V 6 bases, and 9 bases lay outside the gene matches. This CDR3 is CASRNRGDRVNQPQHF. For the CDR3, the DNA is TGTGCCAGCAGAAATCGGGGGGACAGGGTCAATCAGCCCCAGCATTTT.

The V call is TRBV2, the J call TRBJ2-3; tentative D call: TRBD1 (6 bases). V was pared by 6 bases and J by 2 bases, with 9 bases between. In germline, CDR1 is SNHLY, CDR2 FYNNEI. This CDR3 has 13 amino acids. The CDR3 reads CASSRDNTDTQYF. Written as DNA, the CDR3 is TGTGCCAGCAGCCGGGACAACACAGATACGCAGTATTTT.

This clone has a single count. The rearrangement uses TRBV6-1 and TRBJ2-2; D possibly corresponds to TRBD2 (5 bases). With 7 bases removed from V and 0 bases from J, the gap between germline ends came to 9 bases. This CDR3 has 14 amino acids. CDR1 and CDR2 (germline): MNHNS, SASEGT. For the CDR3, the DNA is TGTGCCAGCATCGACTATTCGAACACCGGGGAGCTGTTTTTT. Translating gives CASIDYSNTGELFF.

The chain employs TRBV5-1 and TRBJ2-7; perhaps D is TRBD1 or TRBD2 (5 bases each). V shed 5 bases and J shed 2 bases, with 8 bases lying between them. The CDR3 is made up of 12 amino acids. Looked up from germline, CDR1 is SGHRS and CDR2 is YFSETQ. CDR3 bases: TGCGCCAGCAGTCGGGACGCCTACGAGCAGTACTTC. Its protein product is CASSRDAYEQYF.

V gene TRBV7-8 combines with J gene TRBJ1-6, with D possibly matching TRBD1 (6 bases). Germline CDR1 is SGHVS and CDR2 is FQNEAQ. The CDR3 sequence is 15 residues long. The V gene lost 1 base and the J gene lost 10 bases, with 14 bases spanning the gap. CDR3 DNA: TGTGCCAGCAGCTTAGGGTCCCAGGGGAACTCACCCCTCCACTTT. Protein product: CASSLGSQGNSPLHF.

This clone was recorded a few times. V usage is TRBV27 and J usage is TRBJ1-6; D is ambiguous. This CDR3 has 11 amino acids. Germline V gene sequence: CDR1 MNHEY, CDR2 SMNVEV (reference sequence). V lost 3 bases to trimming and J lost 6 bases, with 0 bases between them. This chain's CDR3 is CASSFNSPLHF. CDR3 DNA: TGTGCCAGCAGTTTTAATTCACCCCTCCACTTT.

The chain uses TRBV27 and TRBJ2-7; D is unresolved. V dropped 8 bases and J dropped 4 bases, with 9 bases sitting between them. The CDR3 loop spans 11 amino acids. The germline CDR1 and CDR2 sequences are MNHEY and SMNVEV (reference sequence). The chain's CDR3 is CASDLVYEQYF. CDR3 bases: TGTGCCAGCGATCTAGTTTACGAGCAGTACTTC.

This clone showed up just once. The DNA for the CDR3 is TGTGCCAGCAGTGCAGGGGGCGTAGGTGTCGGAACCGGGGAGCTGTTTTTT. Translation gives CASSAGGVGVGTGELFF. The chain is built from TRBV6-1 and TRBJ2-2; 8 nucleotides line up with TRBD1. The CDR3 is 17 amino acids. The germline gives CDR1 MNHNS, CDR2 SASEGT. J was trimmed by 5 bases and V by 4 bases; bases with no gene match: 12.

V is TRBV7-3 and J is TRBJ2-3, with TRBD2 identical over 10 bases. V trimming: 0 bases; J trimming: 1 base; junction bases outside the gene matches: 1. CDR1 is SGHTA, CDR2 FQGTGA, per germline. The CDR3 totals 16 residues. Written as DNA, the CDR3 is TGTGCCAGCAGCTTAACTCTAGCGGGAGGCACAGATACGCAGTATTTT. Translating gives CASSLTLAGGTDTQYF.

This sequence joins TRBV6-5 and TRBJ1-6; D call uncertain. This CDR3 is built from 14 residues. The ends were cut back, 7 bases at V and 9 bases at J, with 16 bases in the middle. CDR1 and CDR2 (germline): MNHEY, SVGAGI. The CDR3 DNA sequence: TGTGCCAGCACCACTCCCTTCTACGGTTCACCCCTCCACTTT. As protein: CASTTPFYGSPLHF.

This clone is a singleton in its sample. The CDR3 reads CASTLRGEDTIYF. Written as DNA, the CDR3 is TGTGCCAGCACCCTCCGAGGGGAGGACACCATATATTTT. The genes are TRBV2 and TRBJ1-3, with a possible D match to TRBD1 (5 bases). Germline lookup yields CDR1 SNHLY and CDR2 FYNNEI. V gave up 7 bases and J gave up 8 bases, with 15 bases separating them. There are 13 residues in the CDR3. Based on the CDR3 plus reference TRBV2 and TRBJ1-3, the full variable domain is EPEVTQTPSHQVTQMGQEVILRCVPISNHLYFYWYRQILGQKVEFLVSFYNNEISEKSEIFDDQFSVERPDGSNFTLKIRSTKLEDSAMYFCASTLRGEDTIYFGEGSWLTVV.